This TCR beta chain was sequenced in a study of technical replicates of blood from a few donors. Germline V gene data show CDR1 as MDHEN and CDR2 as SYDVKM. The CDR3 is 16 residues long. Losses at the gene ends were 4 bases for V and 6 bases for J; bases not matched to a gene: 13. Using immunoSEQ multiplex PCR, the repertoire was profiled, and TCRdb retains in-frame clones only, with some absent. Found here are more than 60,000 clones, just under 95% of them singletons; the top ten hold 0.25%. Sequencing used T cells isolated from PBMCs. The receptor was derived from a human donor in good health. The chain uses TRBV28 and TRBJ2-7, with TRBD1 matching 9 bases. CDR3 coding DNA: TGTGCCAGCAGTTCCACCGGGACAGGGTTTATAAGCGAGCAGTACTTC. This gives the protein CASSSTGTGFISEQYF.